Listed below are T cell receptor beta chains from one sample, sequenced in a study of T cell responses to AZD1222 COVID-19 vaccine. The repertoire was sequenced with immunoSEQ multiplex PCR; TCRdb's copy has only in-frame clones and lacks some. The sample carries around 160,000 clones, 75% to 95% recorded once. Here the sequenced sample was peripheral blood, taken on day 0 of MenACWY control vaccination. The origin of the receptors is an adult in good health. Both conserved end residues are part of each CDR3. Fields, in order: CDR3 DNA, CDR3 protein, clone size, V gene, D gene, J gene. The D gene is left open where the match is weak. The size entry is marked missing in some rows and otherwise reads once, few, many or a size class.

CDR3nt: TGCGCCAGCAGCTTGGTGAACCCCAGGGACAATGAGCAGTTCTTC; CDR3aa: CASSLVNPRDNEQFF; abundance: -; v_gene: TRBV5-1; d_gene: -; j_gene: TRBJ2-1
CDR3nt: TGCGCCAGCACCGTGGACTCCTACAATGAGCAGTTCTTC; CDR3aa: CASTVDSYNEQFF; abundance: once; v_gene: TRBV5-1; d_gene: -; j_gene: TRBJ2-1
CDR3nt: TGTGCCAGCAGTGTGAGGCAGGAAAAACTGTTTTTT; CDR3aa: CASSVRQEKLFF; abundance: -; v_gene: TRBV2; d_gene: -; j_gene: TRBJ1-4
CDR3nt: TGTGCCACCAGCAGGGTACACCTCGAGGGCAATGAGCAGTTCTTC; CDR3aa: CATSRVHLEGNEQFF; abundance: few; v_gene: TRBV15; d_gene: -; j_gene: TRBJ2-1
CDR3nt: TGCGCCCGCAGCGCACGGGGGTCCAGCTCTGGGGCCAACGTCCTGACTTTC; CDR3aa: CARSARGSSSGANVLTF; abundance: once; v_gene: TRBV4-1; d_gene: -; j_gene: TRBJ2-6
CDR3nt: TGCGCCAGCAGCCAGGGGACAGGGTCGGATGGCTACACCTTC; CDR3aa: CASSQGTGSDGYTF; abundance: -; v_gene: TRBV5-1; d_gene: TRBD1; j_gene: TRBJ1-2
CDR3nt: TGTGCCAGCAGCCAGCGGACAGGGAACTATGGCTACACCTTC; CDR3aa: CASSQRTGNYGYTF; abundance: -; v_gene: TRBV9; d_gene: TRBD1; j_gene: TRBJ1-2
CDR3nt: TGTGCCAGCAGTTTAGGGGGCAGAGCCTACGAGCAGTACTTC; CDR3aa: CASSLGGRAYEQYF; abundance: few; v_gene: TRBV28; d_gene: -; j_gene: TRBJ2-7
CDR3nt: TGTGCCTCTATACTCGGGGACAGGGGGGCTTCACCCCTCCACTTT; CDR3aa: CASILGDRGASPLHF; abundance: -; v_gene: TRBV6-6; d_gene: TRBD1; j_gene: TRBJ1-6
CDR3nt: TGTGCCAGTAGTCCTGGACTAGCGGGAGTGATGGGCGGGGAGCTGTTTTTT; CDR3aa: CASSPGLAGVMGGELFF; abundance: -; v_gene: TRBV19; d_gene: TRBD2; j_gene: TRBJ2-2
CDR3nt: TGTGCCAGCAGTTACTCGGCAGGGTCCTTGAACACTGAAGCTTTCTTT; CDR3aa: CASSYSAGSLNTEAFF; abundance: -; v_gene: TRBV6-2/TRBV6-3; d_gene: -; j_gene: TRBJ1-1
CDR3nt: TGCGCCAGCAGTGAAGGAGGCAATGAGCAGTTCTTC; CDR3aa: CASSEGGNEQFF; abundance: -; v_gene: TRBV10-1; d_gene: -; j_gene: TRBJ2-1
CDR3nt: TGTGCCAGCAGCTCCTCCTCCGGCAGGGGATTAGCCAAAAACATTCAGTACTTC; CDR3aa: CASSSSSGRGLAKNIQYF; abundance: -; v_gene: TRBV3-1/TRBV3-2; d_gene: -; j_gene: TRBJ2-4
CDR3nt: TGTGCCAGCAGGACCGGGACAGGGGAGACCCAGTACTTC; CDR3aa: CASRTGTGETQYF; abundance: -; v_gene: TRBV12-3/TRBV12-4; d_gene: TRBD1; j_gene: TRBJ2-5
CDR3nt: TGTGCCAGCAGCCCTTCCCTCAGAGATACGCAGTATTTT; CDR3aa: CASSPSLRDTQYF; abundance: -; v_gene: TRBV3-1/TRBV3-2; d_gene: -; j_gene: TRBJ2-3
CDR3nt: TGTGCCAGCAGCCCCCGGGACAGGGGATCAGGAGGCTACACCTTC; CDR3aa: CASSPRDRGSGGYTF; abundance: -; v_gene: TRBV5-8; d_gene: TRBD1; j_gene: TRBJ1-2
CDR3nt: TGTGCCTGGAGTCCCCGGGGGGGCTACACCTTC; CDR3aa: CAWSPRGGYTF; abundance: -; v_gene: TRBV30; d_gene: -; j_gene: TRBJ1-2
CDR3nt: TGTGCCAGCAGCCGTAGACAGAACACTGAAGCTTTCTTT; CDR3aa: CASSRRQNTEAFF; abundance: -; v_gene: TRBV7-3; d_gene: -; j_gene: TRBJ1-1
CDR3nt: TGTGCCAGCAGCCCACGTGGTACCCTAAGTAAAGAGACCCAGTACTTC; CDR3aa: CASSPRGTLSKETQYF; abundance: -; v_gene: TRBV5-4; d_gene: -; j_gene: TRBJ2-5
CDR3nt: TGTGCCAGTAGTATAGACAGAAGCTCTGGAAACACCATATATTTT; CDR3aa: CASSIDRSSGNTIYF; abundance: -; v_gene: TRBV19; d_gene: -; j_gene: TRBJ1-3
CDR3nt: TGTGCCAGTAGTGCAGGGTCGCAAGAGACCCAGTACTTC; CDR3aa: CASSAGSQETQYF; abundance: few; v_gene: TRBV19; d_gene: -; j_gene: TRBJ2-5
CDR3nt: TGTGCCAGCAGTCGGGGACGGTCTTACGAGCAGTACTTC; CDR3aa: CASSRGRSYEQYF; abundance: -; v_gene: TRBV27; d_gene: -; j_gene: TRBJ2-7
CDR3nt: TGTGCCAGCAGCCCTCTTAGGGGGCGGGGAGCCAAAAACATTCAGTACTTC; CDR3aa: CASSPLRGRGAKNIQYF; abundance: -; v_gene: TRBV5-4; d_gene: -; j_gene: TRBJ2-4
CDR3nt: TGTGCCAGCAGCTTTTTCGGGCAGGGCTACGCCGGGGAGCTGTTTTTT; CDR3aa: CASSFFGQGYAGELFF; abundance: -; v_gene: TRBV7-2; d_gene: -; j_gene: TRBJ2-2
CDR3nt: TGTGCCAGCAGACTTAGCGGGGGCCGCACAGATACGCAGTATTTT; CDR3aa: CASRLSGGRTDTQYF; abundance: few; v_gene: TRBV2; d_gene: TRBD2; j_gene: TRBJ2-3
CDR3nt: TGTGCCAGCAGTTTTTCCGCTGGGACTAGCCGGCCTTACGAGCAGTACTTC; CDR3aa: CASSFSAGTSRPYEQYF; abundance: -; v_gene: TRBV7-8; d_gene: TRBD2; j_gene: TRBJ2-7
CDR3nt: TGTGCCATCAGTGAAACCGGGGGGGCGAGGGAGCAGTACTTC; CDR3aa: CAISETGGAREQYF; abundance: -; v_gene: TRBV10-3; d_gene: TRBD2; j_gene: TRBJ2-7
CDR3nt: TGTGCCAGCAGCTTAGATAATGTGTCACCCCTCCACTTT; CDR3aa: CASSLDNVSPLHF; abundance: -; v_gene: TRBV11-3; d_gene: -; j_gene: TRBJ1-6
CDR3nt: TGCGCCAGCAGCAACGGACAGGGCTACGAGCAGTACTTC; CDR3aa: CASSNGQGYEQYF; abundance: -; v_gene: TRBV5-1; d_gene: TRBD1; j_gene: TRBJ2-7
CDR3nt: TGTGCCTGGAGTAAGGGTCAGTACGAGCAGTACTTC; CDR3aa: CAWSKGQYEQYF; abundance: -; v_gene: TRBV30; d_gene: -; j_gene: TRBJ2-7
CDR3nt: TGTGCCAGCAGTCCCTCTGTCCGGGGTATTTCACCCCTCCACTTT; CDR3aa: CASSPSVRGISPLHF; abundance: -; v_gene: TRBV28; d_gene: -; j_gene: TRBJ1-6
CDR3nt: TGTGCCAGCAGCCCCTCGGGAGGCGTCCAGCAGTACTTC; CDR3aa: CASSPSGGVQQYF; abundance: -; v_gene: TRBV3-1/TRBV3-2; d_gene: TRBD2; j_gene: TRBJ2-7
CDR3nt: TGTGCCAGCAGCCAGGACAGGGGAAACACTGAAGCTTTCTTT; CDR3aa: CASSQDRGNTEAFF; abundance: -; v_gene: TRBV11-2; d_gene: TRBD1; j_gene: TRBJ1-1
CDR3nt: TGTGCCACCAGTGGGACAGGGGGCGCGGGGGAGCTGTTTTTT; CDR3aa: CATSGTGGAGELFF; abundance: -; v_gene: TRBV24-1; d_gene: TRBD1; j_gene: TRBJ2-2
CDR3nt: TGCGCCAGCAGCCAGGGACAGTACCAAGAGACCCAGTACTTC; CDR3aa: CASSQGQYQETQYF; abundance: few; v_gene: TRBV4-1; d_gene: TRBD1; j_gene: TRBJ2-5
CDR3nt: TGTGCCAGCAGCCTTAAGGCCGGGTCGGGGTGGGGCTACACCTTC; CDR3aa: CASSLKAGSGWGYTF; abundance: many; v_gene: TRBV27; d_gene: -; j_gene: TRBJ1-2
CDR3nt: TGTGCCAGCAGCTGGGGGACCGGGGAGCTGTTTTTT; CDR3aa: CASSWGTGELFF; abundance: -; v_gene: TRBV5-5; d_gene: -; j_gene: TRBJ2-2
CDR3nt: TGTGCCAGCGGAGGGGGCCCTCCCGACGAGCAGTACTTC; CDR3aa: CASGGGPPDEQYF; abundance: -; v_gene: TRBV6-5; d_gene: -; j_gene: TRBJ2-7
CDR3nt: TGTGCCTGGAGTGTACGGACTAGCGACACCGGGGAGCTGTTTTTT; CDR3aa: CAWSVRTSDTGELFF; abundance: medium-sized; v_gene: TRBV30; d_gene: TRBD2; j_gene: TRBJ2-2
CDR3nt: TGCGCCAGCAGCTTCGCTGGGGAAGAAGGCGAGCAGTACTTC; CDR3aa: CASSFAGEEGEQYF; abundance: -; v_gene: TRBV5-1; d_gene: -; j_gene: TRBJ2-7
CDR3nt: TGTGCCAGCAGCTTAGCGATTGGGGCTGGCCAGAACACTGAAGCTTTCTTT; CDR3aa: CASSLAIGAGQNTEAFF; abundance: -; v_gene: TRBV7-6; d_gene: -; j_gene: TRBJ1-1
CDR3nt: TGTGCCAGCAGCCTGGGACCGCGGGGTTACGAGCAGTACTTC; CDR3aa: CASSLGPRGYEQYF; abundance: -; v_gene: TRBV28; d_gene: -; j_gene: TRBJ2-7